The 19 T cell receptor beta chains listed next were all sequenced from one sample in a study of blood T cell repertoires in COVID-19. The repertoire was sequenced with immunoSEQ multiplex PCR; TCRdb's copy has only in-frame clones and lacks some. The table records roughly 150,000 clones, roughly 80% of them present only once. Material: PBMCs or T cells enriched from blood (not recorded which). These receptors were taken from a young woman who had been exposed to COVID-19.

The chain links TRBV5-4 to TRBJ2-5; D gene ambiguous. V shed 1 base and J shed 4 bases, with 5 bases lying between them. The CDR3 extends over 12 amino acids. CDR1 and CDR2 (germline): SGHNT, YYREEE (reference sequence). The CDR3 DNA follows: TGTGCCAGCAGCTTGATCGGAGAGACCCAGTACTTC. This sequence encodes CASSLIGETQYF.

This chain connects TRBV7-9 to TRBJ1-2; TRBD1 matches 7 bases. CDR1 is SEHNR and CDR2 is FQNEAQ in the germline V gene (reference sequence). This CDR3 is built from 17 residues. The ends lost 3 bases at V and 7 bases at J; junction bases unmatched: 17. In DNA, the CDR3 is TGTGCCAGCAGCTTTAACCCTAAGGGACAGTCTACCGCTGGCTACACCTTC. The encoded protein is CASSFNPKGQSTAGYTF.

The CDR3 DNA sequence: TGTGCCAGCAGCTTAAGGCAGCGGGAGAGAAAAGAGACCCAGTACTTC. Protein sequence: CASSLRQRERKETQYF. V is TRBV7-9 and J is TRBJ2-5; 8 bases are a match to TRBD2. V was clipped by 2 bases and J by 3 bases; unmatched bases: 8. This CDR3 is 16 amino acids long. Per the germline V gene, CDR1 is SEHNR and CDR2 is FQNEAQ (reference sequence).

CDR3 amino acids: CASTPDRGKGGAFF. The CDR3 DNA sequence: TGTGCCAGCACCCCGGACAGGGGAAAAGGGGGAGCTTTCTTT. The chain uses TRBV28 and TRBJ1-1, with 9 bases matching TRBD1. Germline V lookup: CDR1 MDHEN, CDR2 SYDVKM. This CDR3 contains 14 residues. With 7 bases clipped from V and 10 bases from J, the junction kept 13 bases outside the gene matches.

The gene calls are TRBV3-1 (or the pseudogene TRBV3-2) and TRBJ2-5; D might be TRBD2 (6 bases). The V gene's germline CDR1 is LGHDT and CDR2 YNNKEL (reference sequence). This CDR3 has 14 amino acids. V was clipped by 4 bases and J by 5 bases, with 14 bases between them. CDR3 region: CASSPKLGGETQYF. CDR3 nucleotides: TGTGCCAGCAGCCCTAAACTAGGAGGGGAGACCCAGTACTTC.

DNA of the CDR3: TGTGCCAGCAGATTCAATACAGGGGGTAGCACAGATACGCAGTATTTT. Translation: CASRFNTGGSTDTQYF. The gene calls are TRBV28 and TRBJ2-3; 8 nucleotides match TRBD1. V was clipped by 6 bases and J by 0 bases; unmatched bases: 8. The germline CDR1 and CDR2 sequences are MDHEN and SYDVKM. CDR3 length: 16 amino acids.

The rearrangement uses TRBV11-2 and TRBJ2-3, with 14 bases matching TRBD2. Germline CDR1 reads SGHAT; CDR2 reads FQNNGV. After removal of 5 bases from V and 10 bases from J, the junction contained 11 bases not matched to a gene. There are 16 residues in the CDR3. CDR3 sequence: CASSEGLAGGRSAQYF. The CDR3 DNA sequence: TGTGCCAGCAGCGAAGGACTAGCGGGAGGTCGGTCGGCGCAGTATTTT.

The DNA of the CDR3 is TGTGCCAGCAGCTTAGTGTCGGGTAACCAAGAGACCCAGTACTTC. Translating gives CASSLVSGNQETQYF. J is TRBJ2-5 and V is TRBV7-8; D ambiguous. Per the germline V gene, CDR1 is SGHVS and CDR2 is FQNEAQ. This CDR3 has 15 residues. V was pared by 1 base and J by 0 bases, with 9 bases between. Full variable domain (missing parts from reference TRBV7-8 and TRBJ2-5): GAGVSQSPRYKVAKRGQDVALRCDPISGHVSLFWYQQALGQGPEFLTYFQNEAQLDKSGLPSDRFFAERPEGSVSTLKIQRTQQEDSAVYLCASSLVSGNQETQYFGPGTRLLVL.

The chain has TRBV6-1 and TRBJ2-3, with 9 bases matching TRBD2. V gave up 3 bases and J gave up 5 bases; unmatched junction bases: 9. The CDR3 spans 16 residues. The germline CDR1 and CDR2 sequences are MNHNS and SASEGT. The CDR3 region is CASSEGLAERGDTQYF. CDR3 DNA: TGTGCCAGCAGTGAGGGACTAGCCGAGCGGGGAGATACGCAGTATTTT.

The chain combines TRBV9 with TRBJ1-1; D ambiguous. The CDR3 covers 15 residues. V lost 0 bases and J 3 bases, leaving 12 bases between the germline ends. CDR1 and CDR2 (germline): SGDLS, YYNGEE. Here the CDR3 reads CASSVDADGYTEAFF. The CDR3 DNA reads TGTGCCAGCAGCGTAGACGCCGACGGGTACACTGAAGCTTTCTTT.

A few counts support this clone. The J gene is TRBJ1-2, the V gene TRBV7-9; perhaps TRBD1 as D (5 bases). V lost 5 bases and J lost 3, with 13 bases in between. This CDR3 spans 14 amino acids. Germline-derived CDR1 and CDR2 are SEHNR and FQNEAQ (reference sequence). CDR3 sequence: CASSKTGTDYGYTF. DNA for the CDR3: TGTGCCAGCAGCAAAACAGGAACGGACTATGGCTACACCTTC. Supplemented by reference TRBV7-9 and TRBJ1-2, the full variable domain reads DTGVSQNPRHKITKRGQNVTFRCDPISEHNRLYWYRQTLGQGPEFLTYFQNEAQLEKSRLLSDRFSAERPKGSFSTLEIQRTEQGDSAMYLCASSKTGTDYGYTFGSGTRLTVV.

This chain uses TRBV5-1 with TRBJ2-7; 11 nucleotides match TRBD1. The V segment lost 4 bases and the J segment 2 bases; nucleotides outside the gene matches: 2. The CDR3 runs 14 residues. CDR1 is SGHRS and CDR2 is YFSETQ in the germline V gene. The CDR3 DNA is TGCGCCAGCAGCGCGGGACAGGGGGCCTACGAGCAGTACTTC. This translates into CASSAGQGAYEQYF.

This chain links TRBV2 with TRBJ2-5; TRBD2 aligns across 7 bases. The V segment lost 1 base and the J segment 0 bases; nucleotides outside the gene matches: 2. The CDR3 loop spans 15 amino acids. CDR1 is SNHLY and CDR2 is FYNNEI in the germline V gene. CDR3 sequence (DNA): TGTGCCAGCAGTGAAGGAGCGGGGAACCAAGAGACCCAGTACTTC. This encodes CASSEGAGNQETQYF.

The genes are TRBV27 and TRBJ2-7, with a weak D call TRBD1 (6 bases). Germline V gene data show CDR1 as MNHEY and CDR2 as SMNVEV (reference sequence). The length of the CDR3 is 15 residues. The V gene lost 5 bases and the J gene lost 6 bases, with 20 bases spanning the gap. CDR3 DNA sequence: TGTGCCAGCAGTGGCGCAGGGGCGGCCGCTACCGAGCAGTACTTC. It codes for CASSGAGAAATEQYF.

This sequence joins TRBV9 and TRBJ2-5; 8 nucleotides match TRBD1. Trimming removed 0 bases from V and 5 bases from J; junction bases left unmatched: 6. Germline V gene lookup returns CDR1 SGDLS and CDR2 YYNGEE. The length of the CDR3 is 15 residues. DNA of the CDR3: TGTGCCAGCAGCGTAGGACAGGGGCCCGCGGAGACCCAGTACTTC. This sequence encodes CASSVGQGPAETQYF.

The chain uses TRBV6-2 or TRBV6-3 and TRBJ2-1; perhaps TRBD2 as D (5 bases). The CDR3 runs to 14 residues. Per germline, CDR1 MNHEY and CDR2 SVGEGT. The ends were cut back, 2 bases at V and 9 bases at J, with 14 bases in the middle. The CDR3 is CASSYERREVEQFF. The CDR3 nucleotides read TGTGCCAGCAGTTACGAACGACGGGAAGTTGAGCAGTTCTTC.

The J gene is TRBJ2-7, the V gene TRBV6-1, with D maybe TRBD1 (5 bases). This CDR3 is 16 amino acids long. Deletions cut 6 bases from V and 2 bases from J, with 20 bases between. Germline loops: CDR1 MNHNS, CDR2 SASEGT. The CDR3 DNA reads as TGTGCCAGCAGAGAATGGACAAACCCGAGCACCTACGAGCAGTACTTC. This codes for CASREWTNPSTYEQYF.

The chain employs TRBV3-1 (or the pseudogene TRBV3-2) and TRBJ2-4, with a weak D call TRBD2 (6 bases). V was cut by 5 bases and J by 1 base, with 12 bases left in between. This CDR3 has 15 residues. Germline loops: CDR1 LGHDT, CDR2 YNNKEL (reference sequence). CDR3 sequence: CASSSRGIAKNIQYF. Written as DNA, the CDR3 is TGTGCCAGCAGCTCGCGCGGGATTGCCAAAAACATTCAGTACTTC.

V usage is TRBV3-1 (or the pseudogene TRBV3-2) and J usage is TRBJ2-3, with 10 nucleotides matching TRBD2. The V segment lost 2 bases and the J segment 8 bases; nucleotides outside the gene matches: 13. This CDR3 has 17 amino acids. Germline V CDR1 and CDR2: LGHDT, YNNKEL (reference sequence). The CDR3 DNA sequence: TGTGCCAGCAGCCAACTGCTTGGAGCGGGAGGGCGAGGTACGCAGTATTTT. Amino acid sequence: CASSQLLGAGGRGTQYF.